This T cell receptor (beta chain) originates from a study of T cells in Graves' hyperthyroidism and ophthalmopathy. About the study: Peripheral blood was taken when the disease was first diagnosed, before any treatment began.

In the case of this clonotype: The antigen remains undetermined.

The CDR3 totals 15 residues. Germline lookup yields CDR1 SNHLY and CDR2 FYNNEI. Deletions cut 3 bases from V and 2 bases from J, with 13 bases between. Patients were excluded for uncontrolled infection, other autoimmune disease, pregnancy or lactation. RNA transcripts were the template for amplifying TCR beta CDR3 regions. The HTBI primer set drove a first-round RT-PCR of the TCR CDR3. TCRdb passed the multiplex PCR reads through MiXCR, listing each CDR3 protein once. The table records 200,000 to 250,000 distinct CDR3 sequences, around 17% of them present only once. Study-level findings and limits: Ophthalmopathy stood apart from stable hyperthyroidism in a 13 V-J model. Blood shared most expanded thyroid clonotypes above 0.001.

The TCR sequence derives from a woman aged 18-29 years with Graves' ophthalmopathy. This chain uses TRBV2 with TRBJ1-1; D call uncertain. Material for sequencing was blood. CDR3: CASSEERRSNTEAFF. The CDR3 DNA sequence: TGTGCCAGCAGTGAGGAACGCAGGAGTAACACTGAAGCTTTCTTT.